These 4 T cell receptor beta chains came from one sample sequenced in a study of graft-versus-host responses after intestinal transplantation. Sequenced by immunoSEQ multiplex PCR; TCRdb stores in-frame clones only, minus some. The table has 13,000 to 15,000 clones, about 94% seen once; the top ten hold 0.65% to 0.9%. Specimen: PBMCs, collected 9 days after transplant. The receptors were sampled from a human patient who received an intestinal transplant, so some T cells may come from the graft donor.

The V gene is TRBV10-1, the J gene TRBJ1-2, with D unresolved. CDR3 size: 13 residues. CDR1 is WNHNN and CDR2 is SYGVQD in the germline V gene (reference sequence). Trimming stripped 0 bases from V and 6 bases from J, with 8 bases between. The CDR3 nucleotides read TGCGCCAGCAGTGAGTCGCGCGGTGATGGCTACACCTTC. This gives the protein CASSESRGDGYTF.

The V gene is TRBV4-1, the J gene TRBJ2-4; 9 bases match TRBD2. Trimming took 0 bases from V and 7 from J; bases not matched to a gene: 7. CDR1 and CDR2 (germline): MGHRA, YSYEKL. The CDR3 has 16 amino acids. The CDR3: CASSQETTSGWNIQYF. DNA of the CDR3: TGCGCCAGCAGCCAAGAAACCACTAGCGGGTGGAACATTCAGTACTTC.

The J gene is TRBJ2-1, the V gene TRBV6-6; D is perhaps TRBD1 or TRBD2 (5 bases each). Germline V gene lookup returns CDR1 MNHNY and CDR2 SVGAGI (reference sequence). CDR3 length: 14 amino acids. V lost 6 bases, J lost 8 bases, and 17 bases lay in between. CDR3 bases: TGTGCCAGCAGCCAACTGGGGCCCGGGGATGAGCAGTTCTTC. Translated: CASSQLGPGDEQFF.

As concerns this clone: Relative to the germline gene, one junction end is altered; a read error may explain this. The chain employs TRBV4-1 and TRBJ2-7; 8 bases match TRBD2. Germline CDR1 reads MGHRA; CDR2 reads YSYEKL. CDR3 length equals 16 residues. CDR3 sequence reads: CASSKEGGTSVYEQYF. DNA for the CDR3: TGCGCCAGCAGCAAAGAAGGGGGGACTAGTGTCTACGAGCAGTACTTC.